The rows below give T cell receptor beta chains drawn from one sample of a study of T cell responses to AZD1222 COVID-19 vaccine. Some clones are missing from TCRdb's copy, which holds only in-frame ones; the method was immunoSEQ multiplex PCR. This table holds 35,000 to 45,000 clones, roughly 75% found once. Sample: peripheral blood, taken on day 0 of AZD1222 vaccination. The receptors originated from an adult in good health. Each CDR3 is given with its conserved first and last residue. Each record gives: CDR3 protein, V gene, J gene.

CDR3: CASSPKGGGNEKLFF; V: TRBV28; J: TRBJ1-4
CDR3: CASSASGQKGTQYF; V: TRBV11-3; J: TRBJ2-5
CDR3: CASSRGQNTDTQYF; V: TRBV5-8; J: TRBJ2-3
CDR3: CSGGDGYEQYF; V: TRBV29-1; J: TRBJ2-7
CDR3: CASSLDRVPTTGELFF; V: TRBV27; J: TRBJ2-2
CDR3: CASSEPGQRYGYTF; V: TRBV6-1; J: TRBJ1-2
CDR3: CASSLRLADTDTQYF; V: TRBV14; J: TRBJ2-3
CDR3: CASSPARGLGDTGELFF; V: TRBV11-3; J: TRBJ2-2
CDR3: CASSEAEFGYTF; V: TRBV6-1; J: TRBJ1-2
CDR3: CASSFPGQGAHYEQYF; V: TRBV28; J: TRBJ2-7
CDR3: CASSPRQAMVSLGANVLTF; V: TRBV5-1; J: TRBJ2-6
CDR3: CASSSFGDISGNTIYF; V: TRBV19; J: TRBJ1-3
CDR3: CASSLGQGPYEQYF; V: TRBV13; J: TRBJ2-7
CDR3: CASSRWGNTEAFF; V: TRBV13; J: TRBJ1-1
CDR3: CASSIGQAFGETQYF; V: TRBV19; J: TRBJ2-5
CDR3: CATSGFTGTDTQYF; V: TRBV24-1; J: TRBJ2-3
CDR3: CASSLAGLGHFYGYTF; V: TRBV5-4; J: TRBJ1-2
CDR3: CASTSDRVSGYTF; V: TRBV19; J: TRBJ1-2
CDR3: CASRDRNTEAFF; V: TRBV6-5; J: TRBJ1-1
CDR3: CAISVQRGLAYEQYF; V: TRBV10-3; J: TRBJ2-7
CDR3: CASSQRVGTDGEKLFF; V: TRBV4-3; J: TRBJ1-4
CDR3: CASSRGSNQPQHF; V: TRBV27; J: TRBJ1-5
CDR3: CASSPYRDADGYTF; V: TRBV19; J: TRBJ1-2
CDR3: CASSGLGGSEQYF; V: TRBV18; J: TRBJ2-7
CDR3: CASSFRRGNQPQHF; V: TRBV27; J: TRBJ1-5
CDR3: CASRTGVFSTDTQYF; V: TRBV28; J: TRBJ2-3
CDR3: CASRRSTNSYNSPLHF; V: TRBV27; J: TRBJ1-6
CDR3: CASSLSQDGIARNTIYF; V: TRBV7-9; J: TRBJ1-3
CDR3: CASSDKPNSPLHF; V: TRBV6-1; J: TRBJ1-6
CDR3: CASREGANYGYTF; V: TRBV12-3/TRBV12-4; J: TRBJ1-2
CDR3: CASSGGAYEQYF; V: TRBV10-2; J: TRBJ2-7
CDR3: CASRPGQGRGYTF; V: TRBV2; J: TRBJ1-2
CDR3: CASSLTVNTEAFF; V: TRBV14; J: TRBJ1-1
CDR3: CAISAGTYYGYTF; V: TRBV10-3; J: TRBJ1-2
CDR3: CASSFGQNEGEQYF; V: TRBV7-2; J: TRBJ2-7
CDR3: CASSLDTTSTEKLFF; V: TRBV7-2; J: TRBJ1-4
CDR3: CASSPLALGNTEAFF; V: TRBV28; J: TRBJ1-1
CDR3: CASSIGLAGGEDTQYF; V: TRBV2; J: TRBJ2-3
CDR3: CASSELREQETQYF; V: TRBV10-1; J: TRBJ2-5
CDR3: CASSLGPSSNEQFF; V: TRBV7-3; J: TRBJ2-1
CDR3: CASRRGNTIYF; V: TRBV25-1; J: TRBJ1-3
CDR3: CASSLERGIGELFF; V: TRBV7-7; J: TRBJ2-2
CDR3: CASSLSGMSTQYF; V: TRBV5-1; J: TRBJ2-3
CDR3: CAISGQGAGYTF; V: TRBV10-3; J: TRBJ1-2
CDR3: CASSLGGLVTEAFF; V: TRBV28; J: TRBJ1-1
CDR3: CASSSPRQGGYGYTF; V: TRBV11-3; J: TRBJ1-2
CDR3: CASSSGGRELFF; V: TRBV12-3/TRBV12-4; J: TRBJ2-2